A single sample is the source of the 31 T cell receptor beta chains below, sequenced in a study of beta chain features in type 1 diabetes. Study conclusions and caveats: TCRB CDR3s were moderately but significantly shorter in Type 1 diabetes patients in all four CD4+ subsets.

Expressed TCRB transcripts got sequenced, as all isolated RNA was reverse transcribed. Profiling relied on immunoSEQ multiplex PCR, and the TCRdb table lists in-frame clones only, not all of them. This sample has some 110,000 clones; over 15% occur once, and the top ten carry 2% to 2.5%. No antigens are known for them. Sequenced: central memory CD4+ T cells from blood. Every receptor here comes from a man in his thirties or forties with type 1 diabetes.

The chain is built from TRBV4-2 and TRBJ2-2, with D uncertain. This CDR3 has 13 amino acids. Germline CDR1 and CDR2: LGHNA and YNFKEQ. Trimming cost V 3 bases and J 3 bases, with 5 bases left between them. The CDR3: CASSQSDTGELFF. CDR3 sequence (DNA): TGTGCCAGCAGCCAGAGCGACACCGGGGAGCTGTTTTTT.

This clone was seen a few times. The chain employs TRBV19 and TRBJ2-1; 9 bases fit TRBD2. This CDR3 contains 13 residues. J lost 10 bases, V lost 4 bases, and 5 bases had no gene match. Germline V gene lookup returns CDR1 LNHDA and CDR2 SQIVND (reference sequence). CDR3 sequence reads: CASSTRTSGEQFF. DNA of the CDR3: TGTGCCAGTAGTACCCGAACTAGCGGGGAGCAGTTCTTC.

The V call is TRBV19, the J call TRBJ2-2; D uncertain. The V gene lost 4 bases and the J gene lost 1 base, with 4 bases spanning the gap. This CDR3 has 13 residues. Germline values: CDR1 LNHDA, CDR2 SQIVND (reference sequence). The CDR3 reads CASSRRNTGELFF. The CDR3 DNA is TGTGCCAGTAGTAGACGGAACACCGGGGAGCTGTTTTTT.

This clone was seen a few times. The CDR3 sequence is CASSLYTDTGELFF. The DNA for the CDR3 is TGCGCCAGCAGCCTTTACACAGACACCGGGGAGCTGTTTTTT. The chain is built from TRBV5-1 and TRBJ2-2; D call uncertain. Trimming took 4 bases from V and 3 from J, leaving 10 bases between them. CDR3 length equals 14 residues. Looked up from germline, CDR1 is SGHRS and CDR2 is YFSETQ.

The table lists this clone with a few counts. CDR3 sequence (DNA): TGTGCCAGCAGTGAAGTTCGCGAGCAGTACTTC. This translates into CASSEVREQYF. The chain carries TRBV2 and TRBJ2-7, with unresolved D. Trimming shortened V by 1 base and J by 6 bases, and 4 bases separated the two germline ends. The CDR3 sequence is 11 residues long. Germline V gives CDR1 SNHLY, CDR2 FYNNEI.

This chain uses TRBV7-2 with TRBJ1-6; no definite D call. V dropped 4 bases and J dropped 4 bases, with 8 bases sitting between them. The CDR3 covers 14 residues. Germline V CDR1 and CDR2: SGHTA, FQGNSA. CDR3 nucleotides: TGTGCCAGCAGCTCGCCGCTATATAATTCACCCCTCCACTTT. Its translation: CASSSPLYNSPLHF. Full variable domain (missing parts from reference TRBV7-2 and TRBJ1-6): GAGVSQSPSNKVTEKGKDVELRCDPISGHTALYWYRQSLGQGLEFLIYFQGNSAPDKSGLPSDRFSAERTGGSVSTLTIQRTQQEDSAVYLCASSSPLYNSPLHFGNGTRLTVT.

This rearrangement joins TRBV18 to TRBJ2-7, with D perhaps matching TRBD1 (6 bases). The CDR3 spans 14 residues. V lost 4 bases and J 2 bases, leaving 12 bases between the germline ends. Germline values: CDR1 KGHSH, CDR2 LQKENI. CDR3 amino acids: CASSLSTGTYEQYF. The CDR3 nucleotides read TGTGCCAGCTCACTTAGCACAGGGACCTACGAGCAGTACTTC.

About this clone itself: The identical CDR3 is also encoded by other nucleotide sequences in the sample. V gene TRBV4-3 combines with J gene TRBJ2-7; D possibly corresponds to TRBD1 (6 bases). The CDR3 has 15 amino acids. Germline values: CDR1 LGHNA, CDR2 YSLEER. Trimming left V 1 base short and J 0 bases short, with 10 bases between. The CDR3 DNA follows: TGCGCCAGCAGCCAAGGAAGGGGGAGCTCCTACGAGCAGTACTTC. It translates to CASSQGRGSSYEQYF.

The CDR3 reads CASFRGVFSGANVLTF. In DNA form, the CDR3 reads TGTGCCAGCTTCAGGGGGGTTTTCTCTGGGGCCAACGTCCTGACTTTC. The rearrangement joins TRBV2 to TRBJ2-6, with a tentative D call TRBD1 (7 bases). The V end lost 8 bases, the J end lost 0 bases, and 14 bases lay between the germline ends. CDR1 is SNHLY and CDR2 is FYNNEI in the germline V gene. This CDR3 is built from 16 residues.

The rearrangement links TRBV7-2 to TRBJ2-7; D not resolved. Germline V gene data show CDR1 as SGHTA and CDR2 as FQGNSA. The V gene lost 0 bases and the J gene lost 1 base, with 7 bases spanning the gap. CDR3 length equals 14 residues. Here the CDR3 DNA reads TGTGCCAGCAGCTTAGCGCACGGATCCTACGAGCAGTACTTC. Protein product: CASSLAHGSYEQYF.

The chain recombines TRBV4-3 with TRBJ1-2, with D possibly matching TRBD1 (6 bases). Germline V lookup: CDR1 LGHNA, CDR2 YSLEER. Trimming left V 6 bases short and J 9 bases short, with 17 bases between. The CDR3 consists of 13 residues. The CDR3 is CASSSDRLISYTF. The CDR3 nucleotides are TGCGCCAGCAGTTCCGACAGGCTAATAAGCTACACCTTC.

This clone was observed a few times. This chain uses TRBV7-6 with TRBJ2-7; no clear D gene. The ends were cut back, 2 bases at V and 2 bases at J, with 19 bases in the middle. The length of the CDR3 is 17 residues. Germline CDR1 is SGHVS and CDR2 is FNYEAQ. This CDR3 reads CASSLNSGTQSPYEQYF. CDR3 bases: TGTGCCAGCAGCTTAAATTCGGGCACCCAATCACCCTACGAGCAGTACTTC.

This clone appeared a few times. The V gene is TRBV7-9, the J gene TRBJ2-5, with 7 bases that match TRBD1. Germline-derived CDR1 and CDR2 are SEHNR and FQNEAQ (reference sequence). The CDR3 contains 14 residues. Trimming took 6 bases from V and 5 from J; bases not matched to a gene: 9. For the CDR3, the DNA is TGTGCCAGCAGTATCTCCGGGACAGCTGAGACCCAGTACTTC. This sequence encodes CASSISGTAETQYF.

In DNA form, the CDR3 reads TGTGCCTGCGCCGGGACAGGGATCGGCTACACCTTC. This sequence encodes CACAGTGIGYTF. This chain uses TRBV30 with TRBJ1-2, with TRBD1 matching over 9 bases. The CDR3 has 12 amino acids. The germline V gene has CDR1 GTSNPN and CDR2 SVGIG (reference sequence). V lost 6 bases and J lost 8; bases outside the gene matches: 7.

This clone was seen more than once but under ten times. The V call is TRBV7-9, the J call TRBJ2-5; TRBD2 matches 9 bases. The V gene's germline CDR1 is SEHNR and CDR2 FQNEAQ (reference sequence). The CDR3 is made up of 18 amino acids. V lost 1 base and J lost 2; bases outside the gene matches: 11. CDR3 residues: CASSLGASGVQHQETQYF. Here the CDR3 DNA reads TGTGCCAGCAGCTTAGGGGCTAGCGGGGTCCAACATCAAGAGACCCAGTACTTC.

The V gene is TRBV15, the J gene TRBJ2-5; 7 bases line up with TRBD1. The germline V gene has CDR1 LNHNV and CDR2 YYDKDF (reference sequence). J lost 5 bases, V lost 0 bases, and 6 bases had no gene match. The CDR3 totals 15 residues. The CDR3 DNA sequence: TGTGCCACCAGCAGAGATAGGGGGCTCCGGGAGACCCAGTACTTC. The encoded protein is CATSRDRGLRETQYF.

J is TRBJ2-1 and V is TRBV7-2; 8 nucleotides align to TRBD2. The junction had 16 bases not matched to a gene; V was cut back by 7 bases and J by 8 bases. Germline values: CDR1 SGHTA, CDR2 FQGNSA. This CDR3 is 16 amino acids long. CDR3 loop: CASTYVTGGRWDEQFF. As DNA, the CDR3 is TGTGCCAGCACCTACGTAACGGGGGGGCGTTGGGATGAGCAGTTCTTC.

This clone was picked up a small number of times. The rearrangement links TRBV11-2 to TRBJ2-3; the D is unclear. CDR1 and CDR2 (germline): SGHAT, FQNNGV. The germline V and J ends were trimmed by 3 bases and 6 bases, with 7 bases remaining between them. The CDR3 is 12 residues long. CDR3 nucleotides: TGTGCCAGCAGCTTGTTGGAGGATACGCAGTATTTT. It is translated as CASSLLEDTQYF.

The rearrangement uses TRBV5-4 and TRBJ2-7; 8 bases match TRBD1. This CDR3 is 15 amino acids long. Germline V gene sequence: CDR1 SGHNT, CDR2 YYREEE (reference sequence). Trimming cost V 5 bases and J 0 bases; bases outside gene matches: 7. The CDR3 nucleotides are TGTGCCAGCAGACAGGACAGGGTCAGCTCCTACGAGCAGTACTTC. Translated, it gives CASRQDRVSSYEQYF.

The CDR3 bases are TGTGCCAGCAGCCCACAACTCCTAGCGGGGGCAGAGACCCAGTACTTC. Protein: CASSPQLLAGAETQYF. V usage is TRBV5-4 and J usage is TRBJ2-5; 10 bases are a match to TRBD2. CDR3 length equals 16 residues. The germline V gene has CDR1 SGHNT and CDR2 YYREEE (reference sequence). Trimming cost V 4 bases and J 4 bases; bases outside gene matches: 10.

This clone was picked up many times. The chain joins TRBV18 to TRBJ1-2; D is perhaps TRBD1 (5 bases). V shed 0 bases and J shed 6 bases, with 11 bases lying between them. Germline V gene data show CDR1 as KGHSH and CDR2 as LQKENI. The CDR3 loop spans 14 amino acids. CDR3 amino acids: CASSPPAGSNGYTF. CDR3 DNA: TGTGCCAGCTCACCACCGGCAGGGTCAAATGGCTACACCTTC.

A few counts support this clone. The chain combines TRBV11-3 with TRBJ1-6; possibly TRBD1 for D (6 bases). Per the germline V gene, CDR1 is SGHNT and CDR2 is YENEEA. Trimming removed 1 base at V and 6 bases at J, with 7 bases between. This CDR3 comprises 14 residues. The CDR3 DNA follows: TGTGCCAGCAGCTTAGCCAGGGGTAATTCACCCCTCCACTTT. This encodes CASSLARGNSPLHF. The whole variable domain, remainder taken from reference TRBV11-3 and TRBJ1-6, is EAGVVQSPRYKIIEKKQPVAFWCNPISGHNTLYWYLQNLGQGPELLIRYENEEAVDDSQLPKDRFSAERLKGVDSTLKIQPAELGDSAVYLCASSLARGNSPLHFGNGTRLTVT.

This chain uses TRBV4-2 with TRBJ1-3; D remains ambiguous. This CDR3 region has 15 residues. Deletions cut 2 bases from V and 0 bases from J, with 8 bases between. The germline gives CDR1 LGHNA, CDR2 YNFKEQ. The chain's CDR3 is CASSQLQISGNTIYF. The CDR3 region has the DNA TGTGCCAGCAGCCAACTTCAGATCTCTGGAAACACCATATATTTT.

The chain carries TRBV7-6 and TRBJ2-1, with D unresolved. Trimming pared 4 bases from V and 0 bases from J, leaving 10 bases between. The CDR3 runs to 15 residues. Germline CDR1 is SGHVS and CDR2 is FNYEAQ. CDR3 in DNA: TGTGCCAGCAGCTCCGACTCTTACTCCTACAATGAGCAGTTCTTC. This encodes CASSSDSYSYNEQFF.

This clone was seen a handful of times. CDR3 DNA: TGTGCCAGCAGCCACCGGGACCGAAGGGACGAGCAGTACTTC. Amino acids: CASSHRDRRDEQYF. The chain is built from TRBV5-4 and TRBJ2-7, with D possibly being TRBD1 or TRBD2 (5 bases each). Germline V gene lookup returns CDR1 SGHNT and CDR2 YYREEE (reference sequence). The V and J ends lost 4 bases and 5 bases respectively, with 16 bases between them. This CDR3 is 14 amino acids long.

The rearrangement uses TRBV5-6 and TRBJ2-7; possible D gene TRBD1, 6 bases. The germline CDR1 and CDR2 sequences are SGHDT and YYEEEE. The CDR3 loop spans 13 amino acids. V lost 4 bases and J lost 3, with 11 bases in between. This CDR3 is CASSPGQNYEQYF. As DNA, the CDR3 is TGTGCCAGCAGCCCCGGACAGAACTACGAGCAGTACTTC.

This clone has just a few counts. This chain connects TRBV7-9 to TRBJ2-3, with 8 bases aligning to TRBD1. CDR1 SEHNR and CDR2 FQNEAQ come from the germline V gene (reference sequence). Germline trimming cut 5 bases from V and 4 bases from J; bases unmatched to any gene: 8. CDR3 size: 15 residues. CDR3 sequence: CASSIGQGQPDTQYF. The CDR3 nucleotides read TGTGCCAGCAGCATTGGACAGGGACAACCAGATACGCAGTATTTT.

This clone was seen a few times. The chain employs TRBV29-1 and TRBJ2-4, with 8 nucleotides matching TRBD1. The CDR3 is 15 amino acids. In germline, CDR1 is SQVTM, CDR2 ANQGSEA. J lost 1 base, V lost 5 bases, and 7 bases had no gene match. In DNA form, the CDR3 reads TGCAGCGTTACAGGGGGAGTGAGGGCCAAAAACATTCAGTACTTC. Encoded protein: CSVTGGVRAKNIQYF.

This clone occurred a few times. The chain uses TRBV28 and TRBJ2-1; 7 bases are shared with TRBD2. Germline CDR1 MDHEN, CDR2 SYDVKM. The V gene end was trimmed by 6 bases and the J gene end by 5 bases; junction bases not matched to a gene: 10. This CDR3 contains 15 residues. The DNA for the CDR3 is TGTGCCAGCAGCCCCGGTCTAGCGGTTAACAATGAGCAGTTCTTC. It encodes CASSPGLAVNNEQFF.

The chain couples TRBV7-9 to TRBJ2-7, with D possibly TRBD2 on 5 matching bases. CDR3 size: 14 residues. Germline V gene sequence: CDR1 SEHNR, CDR2 FQNEAQ (reference sequence). Trimming pared 1 base from V and 4 bases from J, leaving 11 bases between. The CDR3 DNA sequence: TGTGCCAGCAGCTTAGACGGCGGCGGGTACGAGCAGTACTTC. Protein sequence: CASSLDGGGYEQYF.

This clone was seen more than once but under ten times. The chain is built from TRBV7-8 and TRBJ2-3, with a possible D match to TRBD2 (5 bases). Germline V CDR1 and CDR2: SGHVS, FQNEAQ. This CDR3 spans 16 amino acids. V was shortened by 1 base and J by 0 bases, with 11 bases between the two germline ends. The CDR3 reads CASSLVSSPSTDTQYF. In DNA form, the CDR3 reads TGTGCCAGCAGCTTAGTCTCTAGCCCTAGCACAGATACGCAGTATTTT.